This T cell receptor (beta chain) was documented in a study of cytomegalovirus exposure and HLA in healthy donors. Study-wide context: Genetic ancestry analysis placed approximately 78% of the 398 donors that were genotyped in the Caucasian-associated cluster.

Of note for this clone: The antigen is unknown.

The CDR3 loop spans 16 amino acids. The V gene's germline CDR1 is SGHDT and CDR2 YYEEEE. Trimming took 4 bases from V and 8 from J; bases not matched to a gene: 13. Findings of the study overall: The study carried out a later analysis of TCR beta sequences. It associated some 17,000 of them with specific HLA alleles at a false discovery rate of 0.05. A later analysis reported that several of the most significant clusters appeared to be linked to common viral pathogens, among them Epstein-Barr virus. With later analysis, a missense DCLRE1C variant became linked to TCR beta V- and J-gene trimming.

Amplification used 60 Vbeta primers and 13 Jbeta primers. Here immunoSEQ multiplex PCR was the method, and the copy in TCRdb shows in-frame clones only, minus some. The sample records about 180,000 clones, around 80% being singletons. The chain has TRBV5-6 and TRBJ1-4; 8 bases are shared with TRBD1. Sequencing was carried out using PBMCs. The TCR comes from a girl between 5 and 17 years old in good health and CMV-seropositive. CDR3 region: CASSPKTIWTGEKLFF. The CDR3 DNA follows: TGTGCCAGCAGCCCTAAGACTATATGGACAGGGGAAAAACTGTTTTTT.